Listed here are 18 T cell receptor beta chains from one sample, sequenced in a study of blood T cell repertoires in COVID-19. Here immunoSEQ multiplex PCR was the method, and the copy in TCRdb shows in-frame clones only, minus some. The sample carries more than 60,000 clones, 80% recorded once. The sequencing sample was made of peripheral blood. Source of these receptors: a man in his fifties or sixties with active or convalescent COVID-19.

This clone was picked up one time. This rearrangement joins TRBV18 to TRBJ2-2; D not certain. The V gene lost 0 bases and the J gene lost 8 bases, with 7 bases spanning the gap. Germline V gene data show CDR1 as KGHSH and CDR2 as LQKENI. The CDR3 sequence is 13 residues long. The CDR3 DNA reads TGTGCCAGCTCACCACCACCGACAGGGGAGCTGTTTTTT. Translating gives CASSPPPTGELFF.

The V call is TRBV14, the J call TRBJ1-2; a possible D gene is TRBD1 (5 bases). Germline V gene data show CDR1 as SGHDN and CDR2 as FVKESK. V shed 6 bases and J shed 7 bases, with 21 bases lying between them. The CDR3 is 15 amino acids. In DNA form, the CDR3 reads TGTGCCAGCAGGATTAGTTCACAGGCCGCTCGTGGCTACACCTTC. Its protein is CASRISSQAARGYTF.

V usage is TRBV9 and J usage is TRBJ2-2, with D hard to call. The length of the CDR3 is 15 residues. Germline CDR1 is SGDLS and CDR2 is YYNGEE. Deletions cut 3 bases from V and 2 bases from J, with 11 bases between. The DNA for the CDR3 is TGTGCCAGCAGCGCCCGGTCCCTAAACACCGGGGAGCTGTTTTTT. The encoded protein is CASSARSLNTGELFF.

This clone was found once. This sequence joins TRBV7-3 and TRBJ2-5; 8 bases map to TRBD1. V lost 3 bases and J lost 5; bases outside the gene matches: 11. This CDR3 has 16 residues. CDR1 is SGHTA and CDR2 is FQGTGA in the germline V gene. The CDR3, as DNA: TGTGCCAGCAGCTTCGGGGCCAGGGGGCGCGAGGAGACCCAGTACTTC. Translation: CASSFGARGREETQYF.

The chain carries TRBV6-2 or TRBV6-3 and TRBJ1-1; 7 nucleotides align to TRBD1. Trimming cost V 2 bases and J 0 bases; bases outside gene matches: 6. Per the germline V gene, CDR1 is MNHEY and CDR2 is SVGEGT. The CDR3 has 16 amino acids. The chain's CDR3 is CASSYVRGDLNTEAFF. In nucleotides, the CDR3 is TGTGCCAGCAGTTACGTCAGGGGGGACCTGAACACTGAAGCTTTCTTT.

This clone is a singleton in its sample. CDR3 nucleotide sequence: TGTGCCAGCAGTTACCGCAGGGGTTCAACAGATACGCAGTATTTT. Encoded protein: CASSYRRGSTDTQYF. This chain joins TRBV6-5 and TRBJ2-3, with D tentatively TRBD1 (6 bases). CDR1 and CDR2 (germline): MNHEY, SVGAGI. Deletions cut 2 bases from V and 3 bases from J, with 12 bases between. The CDR3 spans 15 residues.

CDR3 nucleotides: TGTGCCAGCAGAACCGGGACAGGGGGAAGCTACGAGCAGTACTTC. Its protein product is CASRTGTGGSYEQYF. J is TRBJ2-7 and V is TRBV27, with 11 positions matching TRBD1. The CDR3 spans 15 residues. With V trimmed by 6 bases and J by 3 bases, 7 bases remained unmatched. Germline assignment: CDR1 MNHEY and CDR2 SMNVEV (reference sequence).

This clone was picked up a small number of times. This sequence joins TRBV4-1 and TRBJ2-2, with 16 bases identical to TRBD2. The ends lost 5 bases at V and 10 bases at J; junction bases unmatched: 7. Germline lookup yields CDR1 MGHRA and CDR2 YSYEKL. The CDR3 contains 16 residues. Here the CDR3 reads CASSIEGTSGGAELFF. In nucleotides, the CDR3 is TGCGCCAGCAGCATAGAAGGGACTAGCGGGGGGGCGGAGCTGTTTTTT.

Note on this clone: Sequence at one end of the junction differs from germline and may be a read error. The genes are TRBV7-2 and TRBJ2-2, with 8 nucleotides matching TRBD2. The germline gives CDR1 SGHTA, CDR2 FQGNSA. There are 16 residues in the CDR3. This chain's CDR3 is CASSSSGSGALGELLF. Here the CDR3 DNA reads TGTGCCAGCAGCTCGAGTGGTAGCGGGGCCCTCGGGGAGCTGCTTTTT.

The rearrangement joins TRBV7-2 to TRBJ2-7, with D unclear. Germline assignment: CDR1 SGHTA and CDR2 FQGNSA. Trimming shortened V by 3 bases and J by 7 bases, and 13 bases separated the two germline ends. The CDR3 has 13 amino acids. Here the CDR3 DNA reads TGTGCCAGCAGCTTTGCGGAGCCTGGAGAGCAGTACTTC. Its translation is CASSFAEPGEQYF.

The CDR3 DNA is TGTGCCAGCAGCTCCCAGGGCGAGTCTGGAAACACCATATATTTT. This encodes CASSSQGESGNTIYF. V gene TRBV7-6 combines with J gene TRBJ1-3, with D possibly TRBD1 on 5 matching bases. CDR1 SGHVS and CDR2 FNYEAQ come from the germline V gene. The CDR3 is 15 residues long. V lost 4 bases and J 1 base, leaving 11 bases between the germline ends.

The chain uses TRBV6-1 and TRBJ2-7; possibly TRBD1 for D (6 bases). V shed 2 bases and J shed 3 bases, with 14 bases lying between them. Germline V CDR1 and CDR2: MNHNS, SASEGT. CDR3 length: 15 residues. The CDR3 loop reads CASSETGTLFYEQYF. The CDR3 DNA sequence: TGTGCCAGCAGTGAAACCGGGACACTCTTCTACGAGCAGTACTTC.

CDR3 DNA: TGTGCCTGGGAGTACGGGGGGAACACTGAAGCTTTCTTT. This gives the protein CAWEYGGNTEAFF. V gene TRBV30 combines with J gene TRBJ1-1; possibly TRBD1 for D (5 bases). The germline V gene has CDR1 GTSNPN and CDR2 SVGIG (reference sequence). V was clipped by 5 bases and J by 1 base, with 11 bases between them. CDR3 length equals 13 residues.

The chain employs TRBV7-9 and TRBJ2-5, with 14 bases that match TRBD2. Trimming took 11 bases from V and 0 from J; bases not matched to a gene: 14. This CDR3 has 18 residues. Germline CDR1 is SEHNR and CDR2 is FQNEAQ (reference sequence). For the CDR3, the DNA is TGTGCCCAGCTGACGGGACTAGCGGGGGCCAACTACCAAGAGACCCAGTACTTC. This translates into CAQLTGLAGANYQETQYF.

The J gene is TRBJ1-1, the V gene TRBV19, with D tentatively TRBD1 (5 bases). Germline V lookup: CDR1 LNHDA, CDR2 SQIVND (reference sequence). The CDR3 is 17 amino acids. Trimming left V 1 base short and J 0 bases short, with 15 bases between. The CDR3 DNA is TGTGCCAGTAGTATAGGCCCGGGGGGAATGGTGAACACTGAAGCTTTCTTT. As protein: CASSIGPGGMVNTEAFF.

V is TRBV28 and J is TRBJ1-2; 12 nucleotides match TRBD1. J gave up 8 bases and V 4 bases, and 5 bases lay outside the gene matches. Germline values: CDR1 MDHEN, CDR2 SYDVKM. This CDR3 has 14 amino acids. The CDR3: CASSSGQGAPGYTF. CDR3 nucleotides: TGTGCCAGCAGTTCGGGACAGGGGGCTCCAGGCTACACCTTC.

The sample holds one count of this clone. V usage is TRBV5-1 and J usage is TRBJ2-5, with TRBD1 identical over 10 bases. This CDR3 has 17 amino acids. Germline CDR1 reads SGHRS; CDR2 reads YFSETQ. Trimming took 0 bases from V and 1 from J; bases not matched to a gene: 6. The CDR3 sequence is CASSLVSGTGAQETQYF. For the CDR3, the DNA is TGCGCCAGCAGCTTGGTCTCCGGGACAGGGGCCCAAGAGACCCAGTACTTC.

The CDR3 spells CAIKRGTGRATEAFF. CDR3 in DNA: TGTGCCATCAAACGCGGGACAGGGAGGGCAACTGAAGCTTTCTTT. V and J are TRBV19 and TRBJ1-1, with TRBD1 identical over 9 bases. The CDR3 covers 15 residues. Looked up from germline, CDR1 is LNHDA and CDR2 is SQIVND (reference sequence). With V trimmed by 10 bases and J by 5 bases, 14 bases remained unmatched. Together with reference TRBV19 and TRBJ1-1, the CDR3 gives the full variable domain: DGGITQSPKYLFRKEGQNVTLSCEQNLNHDAMYWYRQDPGQGLRLIYYSQIVNDFQKGDIAEGYSVSREKKESFPLTVTSAQKNPTAFYLCAIKRGTGRATEAFFGQGTRLTVV.